A selection of T cell receptor beta chains follows, all from one sample in a study of blood T cell repertoires in COVID-19. Assay: immunoSEQ multiplex PCR; the TCRdb copy retains only in-frame clones and omits some. The profile covers fewer than 200,000 clones, with 65% to 90% appearing a single time and around 7% taken by the ten largest. Sequencing was carried out using peripheral blood. These receptors were collected from a woman aged 40 to 50 with COVID-19, enrolled during active disease. The CDR3 runs from the conserved cysteine through the conserved F or W. The D gene is left open where the match is weak. Where a row states a size, it is once, few, many or the class of an expanded clone; other rows omit it.

J: TRBJ2-1
V: TRBV20-1
D: NA
size: NA
DNA: TGCAGTGCTAGTCTCCTCCAGGTCTACAATGAGCAGTTCTTC
CDR3: CSASLLQVYNEQFF

J: TRBJ1-5
V: TRBV21-1
D: NA
size: NA
DNA: TGTGCCAGCAGCAAACCAGGCGGGGGAAATCAGCCCCAGCATTTT
CDR3: CASSKPGGGNQPQHF

J: TRBJ2-1
V: TRBV19
D: NA
size: NA
DNA: TGTGCCAGTAGTATAGGTCGGCGGGGATCCTACAATGAGCAGTTCTTC
CDR3: CASSIGRRGSYNEQFF

J: TRBJ2-1
V: TRBV6-5
D: TRBD2
size: few
DNA: TGTGCCAGCAGCACACTAGCGGGGGGGCGGAATGAGCAGTTCTTC
CDR3: CASSTLAGGRNEQFF

J: TRBJ2-5
V: TRBV30
D: NA
size: NA
DNA: TGTGCCTGGTCCCGCCAGGACAGCTCGACCCAGTACTTC
CDR3: CAWSRQDSSTQYF

J: TRBJ1-3
V: TRBV5-1
D: TRBD1
size: NA
DNA: TGCGCCAGCAGCTTGGTACCCCAGGGGGACTCTGGAAACACCATATATTTT
CDR3: CASSLVPQGDSGNTIYF

J: TRBJ1-5
V: TRBV4-2
D: TRBD1
size: NA
DNA: TGTGCCAGCAGCCAAGCGAGGGGTGGGGACAGCAGACATAGTCAGCCCCAGCATTTT
CDR3: CASSQARGGDSRHSQPQHF

J: TRBJ2-4
V: TRBV5-6
D: NA
size: NA
DNA: TGTGCCAGCAGCTTCGGGGTGTGGGCCCTTGGGGAAAACATTCAGTACTTC
CDR3: CASSFGVWALGENIQYF

J: TRBJ2-7
V: TRBV5-1
D: NA
size: NA
DNA: TGCGCCAGCAGCTTGGTGGTGGGGGCGGTCGAGCAGTACTTC
CDR3: CASSLVVGAVEQYF

J: TRBJ1-1
V: TRBV12-3/TRBV12-4
D: NA
size: NA
DNA: TGTGCCAGCAGTTTTCGCGGGAACACTGAAGCTTTCTTT
CDR3: CASSFRGNTEAFF

J: TRBJ2-3
V: TRBV6-1
D: NA
size: NA
DNA: TGTGCCAGCAGTTGGTCTAGTGCTGGTACAGATACGCAGTATTTT
CDR3: CASSWSSAGTDTQYF

J: TRBJ1-2
V: TRBV6-5
D: NA
size: NA
DNA: TGTGCCAGCACCAGTCGCGGCTATGGCTACACCTTC
CDR3: CASTSRGYGYTF

J: TRBJ2-5
V: TRBV7-9
D: TRBD1
size: NA
DNA: TGTGCCAGCAGCTATGACAGGGGCCGGCAAGAGACCCAGTACTTC
CDR3: CASSYDRGRQETQYF

J: TRBJ2-3
V: TRBV28
D: NA
size: NA
DNA: TGTGCCAGCAGTTTACCTGCGGCGGGCACAGATACGCAGTATTTT
CDR3: CASSLPAAGTDTQYF

J: TRBJ2-7
V: TRBV18
D: TRBD2
size: few
DNA: TGTGCCAGCTCACAGAGGACTAGCGGGGGCTACGAGCAGTACTTC
CDR3: CASSQRTSGGYEQYF

J: TRBJ2-5
V: TRBV14
D: TRBD1
size: NA
DNA: TGTGCCAGCAGCACAGGGGGCCTTCAAGAGACCCAGTACTTC
CDR3: CASSTGGLQETQYF

J: TRBJ2-2
V: TRBV30
D: NA
size: NA
DNA: TGTGCCTGGAGGGAGACGAACACCGGGGAGCTGTTTTTT
CDR3: CAWRETNTGELFF

J: TRBJ2-1
V: TRBV15
D: TRBD2
size: NA
DNA: TGTGCCACCAGCAGAGAACTAGCGAAGGGGAATGAGCAGTTCTTC
CDR3: CATSRELAKGNEQFF

J: TRBJ1-1
V: TRBV20-1
D: NA
size: NA
DNA: TGCAGTGCTAGTTCTCCTGGCCTGTACACTGAAGCTTTCTTT
CDR3: CSASSPGLYTEAFF

J: TRBJ2-7
V: TRBV15
D: NA
size: NA
DNA: TGTGCCACCAGCAGAGATGGGGTGGCGGGGGCCGCCGGCGAGCAGTACTTC
CDR3: CATSRDGVAGAAGEQYF

J: TRBJ1-5
V: TRBV28
D: NA
size: few
DNA: TGTGCCAGCAGTTTGGTAGATCAGCCCCAGCATTTT
CDR3: CASSLVDQPQHF

J: TRBJ1-1
V: TRBV4-2
D: NA
size: NA
DNA: TGTGCCAGCAGCCAAGACAGGCGTACAGCTGAAGCTTTCTTT
CDR3: CASSQDRRTAEAFF

J: TRBJ1-5
V: TRBV27
D: NA
size: NA
DNA: TGTGCCAGCAGTTTATACAACAATCAGCCCCAGCATTTT
CDR3: CASSLYNNQPQHF

J: TRBJ2-1
V: TRBV7-9
D: TRBD2
size: NA
DNA: TGTGCCAGCAGCTTTCTAGCGGAATACAATGAGCAGTTCTTC
CDR3: CASSFLAEYNEQFF

J: TRBJ1-1
V: TRBV19
D: TRBD1
size: few
DNA: TGTGCCAGTAGTTCACGACAGGGGGGTCCTGAAGCTTTCTTT
CDR3: CASSSRQGGPEAFF

J: TRBJ2-1
V: TRBV27
D: TRBD1
size: NA
DNA: TGTGCCAGCAGTTCTACAGGGGTAAGCTATAGTCTCGACCTTCCCAATGAGCAGTTCTTC
CDR3: CASSSTGVSYSLDLPNEQFF

J: TRBJ1-1
V: TRBV7-9
D: TRBD1
size: NA
DNA: TGTGCCAGCAGCCCGGACAGGTTGAACACTGAAGCTTTCTTT
CDR3: CASSPDRLNTEAFF

J: TRBJ2-1
V: TRBV7-8
D: NA
size: NA
DNA: TGTGCCAGCAGCTTAGTATCCAACTCTTGGTCGTTCTTC
CDR3: CASSLVSNSWSFF

J: TRBJ2-7
V: TRBV27
D: NA
size: NA
DNA: TGTGCCAGCTGGCCAGCAGTTGGGGGGGAGCAGTACTTC
CDR3: CASWPAVGGEQYF

J: TRBJ2-7
V: TRBV15
D: NA
size: few
DNA: TGTGCCACCAGCAGACCCAACTACGAGCAGTACTTC
CDR3: CATSRPNYEQYF

J: TRBJ1-1
V: TRBV19
D: NA
size: many
DNA: TGTGCCAGTAGTTCACAGGGAGCTTTCTTT
CDR3: CASSSQGAFF

J: TRBJ2-7
V: TRBV4-1
D: TRBD1
size: few
DNA: TGCGCCAGCAGCCAAGATAGCAGGGGGTCGCCGCAGTACTTC
CDR3: CASSQDSRGSPQYF

J: TRBJ2-3
V: TRBV4-2
D: NA
size: few
DNA: TGTGCCAGCAGCCAAGATGATAGAGATCCAGATACGCAGTATTTT
CDR3: CASSQDDRDPDTQYF

J: TRBJ1-1
V: TRBV2
D: NA
size: NA
DNA: TGTGCCAGCAGTGCCGGTTACACTGAAGCTTTCTTT
CDR3: CASSAGYTEAFF

J: TRBJ1-1
V: TRBV6-5
D: TRBD1
size: NA
DNA: TGTGCCAGCAGCGTCTGGGACAGGGGGAACACTGAAGCTTTCTTT
CDR3: CASSVWDRGNTEAFF

J: TRBJ2-4
V: TRBV11-1
D: NA
size: once
DNA: TGTGCCAGCAGCGATCCCGGGTCTTACAAAAACATTCAGTACTTC
CDR3: CASSDPGSYKNIQYF

J: TRBJ2-3
V: TRBV10-3
D: NA
size: once
DNA: TGTGCCATCAGAGGAGGGGAGGCTGCAGATACGCAGTATTTT
CDR3: CAIRGGEAADTQYF

J: TRBJ2-7
V: TRBV4-2
D: NA
size: NA
DNA: TGTGCCAGCAGCCCGACACTAGGAGAATCCTACGAGCAGTACTTC
CDR3: CASSPTLGESYEQYF

J: TRBJ1-1
V: TRBV4-2
D: NA
size: NA
DNA: TGTGCCAGCAGTAGGAGAAAGGACACTGAAGCTTTCTTT
CDR3: CASSRRKDTEAFF

J: TRBJ2-2
V: TRBV28
D: NA
size: NA
DNA: TGTGCCAGCGAAAAACCAGGGGTCACCGGGGAGCTGTTTTTT
CDR3: CASEKPGVTGELFF

J: TRBJ1-5
V: TRBV5-1
D: NA
size: NA
DNA: TGCGCCAGCAGCTTGGGACAGAGCAATCAGCCCCAGCATTTT
CDR3: CASSLGQSNQPQHF

J: TRBJ1-1
V: TRBV6-5
D: NA
size: NA
DNA: TGTGCCCTCGGGGTTGAAGAAGCTTTCTTT
CDR3: CALGVEEAFF

J: TRBJ2-6
V: TRBV12-3/TRBV12-4
D: NA
size: NA
DNA: TGTGCCAGCATTATCGTGGGGGCCAACGTCCTGACTTTC
CDR3: CASIIVGANVLTF

J: TRBJ2-2
V: TRBV5-1
D: TRBD2
size: NA
DNA: TGCGCCAGCAGCCCCGGTAGGCTAGCGGGAATGAACACCGGGGAGCTGTTTTTT
CDR3: CASSPGRLAGMNTGELFF

J: TRBJ1-2
V: TRBV28
D: TRBD1
size: NA
DNA: TGTGCCACCTACATTAAGGGGACAGGCACATATGGCTACACCTTC
CDR3: CATYIKGTGTYGYTF

J: TRBJ2-1
V: TRBV7-3
D: NA
size: NA
DNA: TGTGCCAGCAGTACTTCTCCGGGACAACTCAATGAGCAGTTCTTC
CDR3: CASSTSPGQLNEQFF